This TCR beta chain originates from a study of shared clonotypes between healthy human individuals. Overall study context: Researchers drew samples from two women and a few men aged 18 to 49. The study's findings and limits: Genetic and exposure-history diversity was limited by the small donor number. Clonotypes shared by all four sorted-subset donors had higher generation probabilities than non-shared clonotypes.

Naive CD45RA+ and memory CD45RA-negative subsets were split from CD4+ cells. A note on this clone: The antigen is undetermined.

Repertoires were generated with immunoSEQ multiplex PCR, while TCRdb's copy carries only in-frame clones and drops some. The sample records about 680,000 clones, roughly 70% being singletons. This CDR3 has 15 residues. V was clipped by 6 bases and J by 10 bases; unmatched bases: 10. The germline V gene has CDR1 SNHLY and CDR2 FYNNEI. The chain uses TRBV2 and TRBJ1-6; 9 nucleotides agree with TRBD1. The TCR originated in a woman under 40 in good health. Sequencing was performed on memory CD4+ T cells sorted from blood. This sample's subset: CD45RA-negative fraction. In DNA, the CDR3 is TGTGCCAGCAGCGCGGAGGGACAGGGTCAATCACCCCTCCACTTT. It encodes CASSAEGQGQSPLHF.